These T cell receptor beta chains were read from a single sample in a study of breast tumors, draining lymph nodes, adjacent tissues. TCRdb reprocessed the multiplex PCR reads with MiXCR, giving one entry per CDR3 protein. The profile shows 200,000 to 300,000 distinct CDR3 sequences, 30% of them singletons. The sequencing sample was made of axillary lymph node tissue. The source of these receptors is a female donor with breast cancer. Some clones in this sample may be carry-over from other donors' samples. Both conserved end residues are part of each CDR3. Each record gives: CDR3 protein, CDR3 DNA, clone size, J gene, V gene, D gene. A D gene is named only where the DNA matches it firmly. Size values are once, few and many counts, or a class for expanded clones, and some rows have none.

cdr3_aa: CASSQIPGTTDTQYF; cdr3_nt: TGTGCCAGCAGCCAAATACCCGGGACGACCGATACGCAGTATTTT; clone_size: many; j_call: TRBJ2-3; v_call: TRBV4-2; d_call: .
cdr3_aa: CASSSFREPTYEQYF; cdr3_nt: TGTGCCAGCAGTTCCTTTCGGGAGCCCACCTACGAGCAGTACTTC; clone_size: .; j_call: TRBJ2-7; v_call: TRBV27; d_call: .
cdr3_aa: CASSQPFSGHEETQYF; cdr3_nt: TGTGCCAGCAGCCAACCATTTTCAGGCCACGAGGAGACCCAGTACTTC; clone_size: many; j_call: TRBJ2-5; v_call: TRBV3-1; d_call: .
cdr3_aa: CANSGPQSDEQFF; cdr3_nt: TGTGCCAACTCGGGACCACAGTCCGATGAGCAGTTCTTC; clone_size: many; j_call: TRBJ2-1; v_call: TRBV10-3; d_call: .
cdr3_aa: CASLGFVGEAFF; cdr3_nt: TGTGCCAGCCTCGGGTTCGTGGGTGAAGCTTTCTTT; clone_size: few; j_call: TRBJ1-1; v_call: TRBV19; d_call: .
cdr3_aa: CASSYPQGVPGANVLTF; cdr3_nt: TGTGCCAGCAGTTACCCTCAGGGGGTCCCTGGGGCCAACGTCCTGACTTTC; clone_size: .; j_call: TRBJ2-6; v_call: TRBV6-2/TRBV6-3; d_call: TRBD1
cdr3_aa: CASSHSPLRAGGETQYF; cdr3_nt: TGTGCCAGCAGTCACTCCCCCCTTCGGGCGGGGGGTGAGACCCAGTACTTC; clone_size: few; j_call: TRBJ2-5; v_call: TRBV6-5; d_call: TRBD2
cdr3_aa: CASSFGTSNEQFF; cdr3_nt: TGTGCCAGCTCATTTGGGACTAGCAATGAGCAGTTCTTC; clone_size: few; j_call: TRBJ2-1; v_call: TRBV18; d_call: TRBD2
cdr3_aa: CSAERGSQPQHF; cdr3_nt: TGCAGTGCGGAAAGGGGGAGTCAGCCCCAGCATTTT; clone_size: many; j_call: TRBJ1-5; v_call: TRBV20-1; d_call: .
cdr3_aa: CASSQQATATDTQYF; cdr3_nt: TGTGCCAGCAGCCAACAGGCGACAGCCACAGATACGCAGTATTTT; clone_size: .; j_call: TRBJ2-3; v_call: TRBV27; d_call: .
cdr3_aa: CASSLMAGSRYNEQFF; cdr3_nt: TGTGCCAGCAGCTTGATGGCAGGGAGTAGGTACAATGAGCAGTTCTTC; clone_size: once; j_call: TRBJ2-1; v_call: TRBV5-4; d_call: .
cdr3_aa: CAWRSSGNTIYF; cdr3_nt: TGTGCCTGGCGGAGCTCTGGAAACACCATATATTTT; clone_size: many; j_call: TRBJ1-3; v_call: TRBV30; d_call: .
cdr3_aa: CASSVAEPTWDRGGTGELLF; cdr3_nt: TGTGCCAGCAGCGTAGCCGAACCTACCTGGGACAGGGGCGGCACCGGGGAGCTGCTCTTT; clone_size: .; j_call: TRBJ2-2; v_call: TRBV9; d_call: TRBD1
cdr3_aa: CASSLASGGRKANEKLFF; cdr3_nt: TGCGCCAGCAGCTTGGCCTCGGGCGGTAGGAAAGCTAATGAAAAACTGTTTTTT; clone_size: many; j_call: TRBJ1-4; v_call: TRBV5-1; d_call: .
cdr3_aa: CASSIEPGQWNTGELFF; cdr3_nt: TGTGCCAGTAGCATAGAACCGGGACAGTGGAACACCGGGGAGCTGTTTTTT; clone_size: many; j_call: TRBJ2-2; v_call: TRBV19; d_call: TRBD1
cdr3_aa: CASSLRDRGTYEQYF; cdr3_nt: TGCGCCAGCAGCTTGAGGGACAGGGGCACCTACGAGCAGTACTTC; clone_size: .; j_call: TRBJ2-7; v_call: TRBV5-1; d_call: TRBD1
cdr3_aa: CASSLLANEQFF; cdr3_nt: TGTGCCAGCAGCTTATTAGCGAATGAGCAGTTCTTC; clone_size: many; j_call: TRBJ2-1; v_call: TRBV11-2; d_call: .
cdr3_aa: CASSIDRTNTGELFF; cdr3_nt: TGTGCCAGTAGTATCGACAGGACGAACACCGGGGAGCTGTTTTTT; clone_size: many; j_call: TRBJ2-2; v_call: TRBV19; d_call: .
cdr3_aa: CSQSRGLYGYTF; cdr3_nt: TGCAGTCAGTCCAGGGGCCTCTATGGCTACACCTTC; clone_size: many; j_call: TRBJ1-2; v_call: TRBV20-1; d_call: .
cdr3_aa: CSAPRPGGHNEQFF; cdr3_nt: TGCAGTGCTCCCCGCCCCGGAGGCCACAATGAGCAGTTCTTC; clone_size: many; j_call: TRBJ2-1; v_call: TRBV20-1; d_call: .
cdr3_aa: CSARDDRGSAQPQHF; cdr3_nt: TGCAGTGCTAGAGATGACAGGGGGTCAGCTCAGCCCCAGCATTTC; clone_size: .; j_call: TRBJ1-5; v_call: TRBV20-1; d_call: TRBD1
cdr3_aa: CSRPTGVGYTF; cdr3_nt: TGCAGCAGACCGACAGGGGTGGGCTACACCTTC; clone_size: .; j_call: TRBJ1-2; v_call: TRBV29-1; d_call: TRBD1
cdr3_aa: CASSQSGTRNEQFF; cdr3_nt: TGCGCCAGCAGCCAGAGCGGGACTCGGAATGAGCAGTTCTTC; clone_size: many; j_call: TRBJ2-1; v_call: TRBV5-1; d_call: TRBD2
cdr3_aa: CASSLTGGLSYGYTF; cdr3_nt: TGTGCCAGCAGCTTAACAGGGGGCCTGTCCTATGGCTACACCTTC; clone_size: many; j_call: TRBJ1-2; v_call: TRBV7-8; d_call: TRBD1
cdr3_aa: CSVGGLRADTQYF; cdr3_nt: TGCAGCGTTGGGGGACTCCGCGCAGATACGCAGTATTTT; clone_size: many; j_call: TRBJ2-3; v_call: TRBV29-1; d_call: .
cdr3_aa: CASSLDGVGTDTQYF; cdr3_nt: TGTGCCAGCAGCTTAGATGGGGTAGGGACAGATACGCAGTATTTT; clone_size: many; j_call: TRBJ2-3; v_call: TRBV11-2; d_call: .
cdr3_aa: CASSLKQNEGGTEAFF; cdr3_nt: TGTGCCAGCAGCTTAAAACAGAATGAAGGGGGCACTGAAGCTTTCTTT; clone_size: many; j_call: TRBJ1-1; v_call: TRBV7-9; d_call: .
cdr3_aa: CASSPRLAGEHEQYF; cdr3_nt: TGTGCCAGCAGCCCGCGACTAGCGGGAGAGCACGAGCAGTACTTC; clone_size: many; j_call: TRBJ2-7; v_call: TRBV7-2; d_call: TRBD2
cdr3_aa: CASSPVLVGNEQFF; cdr3_nt: TGTGCCAGCTCACCCGTACTAGTTGGCAATGAGCAGTTCTTC; clone_size: few; j_call: TRBJ2-1; v_call: TRBV18; d_call: .
cdr3_aa: CASSLLGGYYEQYF; cdr3_nt: TGTGCCAGCAGTCTGCTAGGGGGCTACTACGAGCAGTACTTC; clone_size: many; j_call: TRBJ2-7; v_call: TRBV6-5; d_call: TRBD1
cdr3_aa: CASSSSGVVNEQFF; cdr3_nt: TGTGCCAGCAGTTCTAGCGGGGTGGTCAATGAGCAGTTCTTC; clone_size: .; j_call: TRBJ2-1; v_call: TRBV6-2/TRBV6-3; d_call: TRBD2
cdr3_aa: CASSPSPNQPQHF; cdr3_nt: TGTGCCAGCAGTCCGAGCCCCAATCAGCCCCAGCATTTT; clone_size: .; j_call: TRBJ1-5; v_call: TRBV6-2/TRBV6-3; d_call: .
cdr3_aa: CASSSPARGGHSGNTIYF; cdr3_nt: TGTGCCAGCAGCTCGCCGGCCAGGGGCGGTCACTCTGGAAACACCATATATTTT; clone_size: many; j_call: TRBJ1-3; v_call: TRBV7-9; d_call: .
cdr3_aa: CASSAGTSGLQETQYF; cdr3_nt: TGTGCCAGCAGCGCCGGGACTAGCGGACTCCAAGAGACCCAGTACTTC; clone_size: many; j_call: TRBJ2-5; v_call: TRBV12-3/TRBV12-4; d_call: TRBD2
cdr3_aa: CASSNQAGLAKYF; cdr3_nt: TGTGCCAGCAGCAACCAAGCCGGGCTAGCGAAGTACTTC; clone_size: few; j_call: TRBJ2-7; v_call: TRBV27; d_call: .
cdr3_aa: CATQTQRETDTQYF; cdr3_nt: TGTGCCACCCAGACCCAGCGGGAGACGGATACGCAGTATTTT; clone_size: many; j_call: TRBJ2-3; v_call: TRBV12-3/TRBV12-4; d_call: TRBD2